The T cell receptor beta chain under discussion was sequenced for a study of T-cell reconstitution after alpha-beta-depleted transplantation in children. This clonotype appeared many times. Molecular barcoding with unique molecular identifiers was used for the TCRbeta library. TCRdb called the PCR reads again in MiXCR, with one record for every CDR3 protein. The sample records 190,000 or so distinct CDR3 sequences, approximately 6.6% being singletons. The CDR3 consists of 15 residues. Germline CDR1 and CDR2: DFQATT and SNEGSKA (reference sequence). V lost 2 bases and J 1 base, leaving 12 bases between the germline ends.

The clonotype originates from a human donor who donated a stem cell graft to a child with Wiskott-Aldrich syndrome. The V gene is TRBV20-1, the J gene TRBJ1-5; D gene uncertain. The input for sequencing was PBMCs from the stem cell graft donor, taken from the stem cell graft. CDR3 region: CSARHSEYSNQPQHF. The DNA of the CDR3 is TGCAGTGCTAGACACAGCGAGTACAGCAATCAGCCCCAGCATTTT.